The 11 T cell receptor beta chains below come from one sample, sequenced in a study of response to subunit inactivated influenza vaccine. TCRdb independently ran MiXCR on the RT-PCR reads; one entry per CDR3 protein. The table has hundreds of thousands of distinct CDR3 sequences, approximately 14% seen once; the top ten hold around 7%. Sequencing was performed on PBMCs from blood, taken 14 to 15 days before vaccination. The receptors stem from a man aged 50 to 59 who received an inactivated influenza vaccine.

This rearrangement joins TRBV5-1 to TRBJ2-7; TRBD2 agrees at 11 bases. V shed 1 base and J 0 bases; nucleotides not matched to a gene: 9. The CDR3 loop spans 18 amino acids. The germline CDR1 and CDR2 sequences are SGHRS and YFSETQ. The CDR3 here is CASSLYATSGTSSYEQYF. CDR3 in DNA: TGCGCCAGCAGCTTGTACGCGACTAGCGGGACTAGCTCCTACGAGCAGTACTTC. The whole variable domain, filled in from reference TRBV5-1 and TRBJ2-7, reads KAGVTQTPRYLIKTRGQQVTLSCSPISGHRSVSWYQQTPGQGLQFLFEYFSETQRNKGNFPGRFSGRQFSNSRSEMNVSTLELGDSALYLCASSLYATSGTSSYEQYFGPGTRLTVT.

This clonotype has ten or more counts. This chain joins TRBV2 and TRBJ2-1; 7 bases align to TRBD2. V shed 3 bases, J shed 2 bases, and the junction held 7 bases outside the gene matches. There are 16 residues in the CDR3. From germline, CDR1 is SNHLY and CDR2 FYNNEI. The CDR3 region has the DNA TGTGCCAGCAGTGACCCCTGGCGGGAGACCTACAATGAGCAGTTCTTC. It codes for CASSDPWRETYNEQFF.

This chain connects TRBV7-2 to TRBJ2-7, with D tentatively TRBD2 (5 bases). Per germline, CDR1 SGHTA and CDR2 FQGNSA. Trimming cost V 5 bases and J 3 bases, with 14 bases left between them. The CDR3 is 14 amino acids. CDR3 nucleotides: TGTGCCAGCAGCCCCGGGTGGAGGTACTACGAGCAGTACTTC. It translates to CASSPGWRYYEQYF.

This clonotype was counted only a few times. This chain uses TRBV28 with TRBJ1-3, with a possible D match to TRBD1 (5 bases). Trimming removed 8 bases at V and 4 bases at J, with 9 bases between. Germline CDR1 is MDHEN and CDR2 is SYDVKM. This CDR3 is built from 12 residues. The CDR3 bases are TGTGCCAGCGGGGCAGTGGGAAACACCATATATTTT. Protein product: CASGAVGNTIYF.

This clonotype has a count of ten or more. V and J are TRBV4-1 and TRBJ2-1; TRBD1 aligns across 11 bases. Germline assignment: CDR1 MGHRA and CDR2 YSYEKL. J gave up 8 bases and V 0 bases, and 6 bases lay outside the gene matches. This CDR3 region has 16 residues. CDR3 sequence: CASSQERDRGDHEQFF. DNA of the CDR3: TGCGCCAGCAGCCAAGAACGGGACAGGGGGGACCATGAGCAGTTCTTC.

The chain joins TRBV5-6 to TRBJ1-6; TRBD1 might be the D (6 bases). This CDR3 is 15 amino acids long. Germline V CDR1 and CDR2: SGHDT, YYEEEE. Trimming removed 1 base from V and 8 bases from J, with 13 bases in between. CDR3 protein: CASSLSGARDSPLHF. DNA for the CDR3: TGTGCCAGCAGCTTGTCGGGGGCCCGGGATTCACCCCTCCACTTT.

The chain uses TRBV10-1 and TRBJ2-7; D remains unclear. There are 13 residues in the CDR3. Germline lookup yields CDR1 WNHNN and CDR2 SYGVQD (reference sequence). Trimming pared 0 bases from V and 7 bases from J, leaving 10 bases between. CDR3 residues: CASSESTKEEQYF. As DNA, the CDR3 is TGCGCCAGCAGTGAGTCGACAAAAGAAGAGCAGTACTTC.

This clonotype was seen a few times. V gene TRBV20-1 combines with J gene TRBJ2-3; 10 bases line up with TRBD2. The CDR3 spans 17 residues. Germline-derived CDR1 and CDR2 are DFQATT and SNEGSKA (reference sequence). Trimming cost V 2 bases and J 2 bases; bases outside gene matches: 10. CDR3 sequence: CSARPLGTSGATDTQYF. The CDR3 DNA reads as TGCAGTGCTAGACCCCTGGGCACTAGCGGGGCCACAGATACGCAGTATTTT.

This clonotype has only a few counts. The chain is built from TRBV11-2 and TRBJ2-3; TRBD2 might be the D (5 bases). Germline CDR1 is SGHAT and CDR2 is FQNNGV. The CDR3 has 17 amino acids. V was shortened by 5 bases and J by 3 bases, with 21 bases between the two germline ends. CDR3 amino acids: CASSAQMDSKRTDTQYF. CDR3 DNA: TGTGCCAGCAGCGCTCAGATGGACTCCAAGAGGACAGATACGCAGTATTTT.

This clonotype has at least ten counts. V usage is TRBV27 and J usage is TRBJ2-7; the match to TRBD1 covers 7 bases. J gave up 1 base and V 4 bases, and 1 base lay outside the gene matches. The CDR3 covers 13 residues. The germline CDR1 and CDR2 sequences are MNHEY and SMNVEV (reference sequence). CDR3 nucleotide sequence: TGTGCCAGCAGTTGGGACAGATCCTACGAGCAGTACTTC. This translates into CASSWDRSYEQYF.

The CDR3 sequence: CASSENRATDTQYF. CDR3 nucleotides: TGCGCCAGCAGTGAGAACAGGGCCACAGATACGCAGTATTTT. The rearrangement links TRBV10-1 to TRBJ2-3, with D possibly matching TRBD1 (6 bases). The V and J ends lost 2 bases and 2 bases respectively, with 8 bases between them. This CDR3 spans 14 amino acids. Looked up from germline, CDR1 is WNHNN and CDR2 is SYGVQD (reference sequence).